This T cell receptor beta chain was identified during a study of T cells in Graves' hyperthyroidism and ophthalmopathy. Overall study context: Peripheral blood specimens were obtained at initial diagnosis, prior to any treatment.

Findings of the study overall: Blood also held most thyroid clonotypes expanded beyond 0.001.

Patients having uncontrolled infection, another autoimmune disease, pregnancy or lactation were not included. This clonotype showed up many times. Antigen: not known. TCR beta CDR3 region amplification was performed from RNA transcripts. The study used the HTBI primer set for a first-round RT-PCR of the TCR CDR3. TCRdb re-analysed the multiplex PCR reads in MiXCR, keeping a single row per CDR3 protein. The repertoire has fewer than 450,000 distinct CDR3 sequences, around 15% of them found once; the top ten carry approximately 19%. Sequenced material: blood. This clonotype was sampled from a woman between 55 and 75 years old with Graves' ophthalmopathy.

The CDR3 nucleotides read TGTGCCAGCAGACCTGACAGGGAATGGGTGGCTGAAGCTTTCTTT. It codes for CASRPDREWVAEAFF. This chain uses TRBV2 with TRBJ1-1, with TRBD1 matching 7 bases. CDR3 length: 15 residues. Germline V CDR1 and CDR2: SNHLY, FYNNEI. V lost 6 bases, J lost 6 bases, and 13 bases stayed unmatched.